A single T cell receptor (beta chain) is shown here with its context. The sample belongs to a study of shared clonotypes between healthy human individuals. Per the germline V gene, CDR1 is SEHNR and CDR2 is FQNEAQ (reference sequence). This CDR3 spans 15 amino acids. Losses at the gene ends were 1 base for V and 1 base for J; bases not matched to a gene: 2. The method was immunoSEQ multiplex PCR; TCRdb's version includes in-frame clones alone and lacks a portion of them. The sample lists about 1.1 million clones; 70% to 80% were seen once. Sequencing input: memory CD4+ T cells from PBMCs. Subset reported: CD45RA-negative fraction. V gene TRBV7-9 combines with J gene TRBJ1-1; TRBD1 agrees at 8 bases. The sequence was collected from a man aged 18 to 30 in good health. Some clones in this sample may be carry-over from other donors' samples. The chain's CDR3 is CASSLEQGENTEAFF. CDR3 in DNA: TGTGCCAGCAGCTTAGAACAGGGGGAGAACACTGAAGCTTTCTTT.